Here is one T cell receptor (beta chain) with its context. This entry is derived from a study of T cell changes during pregnancy in multiple sclerosis. Trimming took 8 bases from V and 3 from J, leaving 17 bases between them. Germline loops: CDR1 ENHRY, CDR2 SYGVKD. The CDR3 spans 14 residues. Only in-frame clones appear in the TCRdb table, and some are missing; sequencing was by immunoSEQ multiplex PCR. The data contain some 74,000 clones, around nine tenths of them singletons. The origin of this receptor is a female donor in good health, enrolled as a control in a pregnancy study. This chain connects TRBV10-3 to TRBJ2-7; weak D call: TRBD2 (5 bases). The sequenced sample was peripheral blood, obtained after pregnancy. This chain's CDR3 is CAIGGPSGNYEQYF. CDR3 in DNA: TGTGCCATCGGCGGGCCCTCTGGGAACTACGAGCAGTACTTC.